A single sample gave rise to the 14 T cell receptor beta chains below, sequenced in a study of blood T cells in healthy people across ages. Then a second PCR, running roughly 7 to 11 cycles, was carried out with a sample-barcoded 5' primer and a J-beta primer mix. TCRdb recomputed calls from the 5' RACE reads with MiXCR, one row per CDR3 protein. The data show about 780,000 distinct CDR3 sequences, 35% to 60% seen once. The material sequenced was blood. These receptors originate from an elderly man in good health.

This clonotype was detected only a few times. The chain is built from TRBV7-2 and TRBJ1-2, with D possibly TRBD1 on 5 matching bases. From germline, CDR1 is SGHTA and CDR2 FQGNSA. The CDR3 consists of 15 residues. Trimming took 6 bases from V and 4 from J, leaving 18 bases between them. The CDR3 DNA is TGTGCCAGCAGTTTCCCAGGGACTTTATTCTATGGCTACACCTTC. This codes for CASSFPGTLFYGYTF.

This chain connects TRBV3-1 to TRBJ2-1; 12 positions match TRBD2. Germline assignment: CDR1 LGHDT and CDR2 YNNKEL (reference sequence). The CDR3 runs 15 residues. V shed 0 bases, J shed 10 bases, and the junction held 4 bases outside the gene matches. The CDR3 DNA reads as TGTGCCAGCAGCCAAGATCCGGGACTAGCGGGCGAGCAGTTCTTC. This gives the protein CASSQDPGLAGEQFF.

The chain joins TRBV10-3 to TRBJ2-7, with TRBD2 identical over 7 bases. This CDR3 is built from 14 residues. Germline V lookup: CDR1 ENHRY, CDR2 SYGVKD. The junction had 8 bases not matched to a gene; V was cut back by 9 bases and J by 0 bases. The CDR3 sequence: CAITVQRDSYEQYF. CDR3 nucleotides: TGTGCCATTACCGTGCAGCGGGACTCCTACGAGCAGTACTTC.

The chain links TRBV12-3 or TRBV12-4 to TRBJ2-5; possible D gene TRBD2, 5 bases. The CDR3 contains 14 residues. Deletions cut 2 bases from V and 0 bases from J, with 7 bases between. In DNA form, the CDR3 reads TGTGCCAGCAGTTTACCGGGAAACCAAGAGACCCAGTACTTC. Residues: CASSLPGNQETQYF.

The chain uses TRBV12-3 or TRBV12-4 and TRBJ2-3; D unclear. There are 13 residues in the CDR3. Trimming cost V 6 bases and J 6 bases, with 13 bases left between them. The CDR3 region is CASSFQNGDTQYF. In nucleotides, the CDR3 is TGTGCCAGCAGCTTCCAAAACGGGGATACGCAGTATTTT.

This clonotype showed up just a few times. The chain uses TRBV7-2 and TRBJ2-7; a weak D match, TRBD1 (7 bases). Trimming removed 2 bases from V and 5 bases from J, with 16 bases in between. Germline V gene lookup returns CDR1 SGHTA and CDR2 FQGNSA. This CDR3 region has 15 residues. In DNA form, the CDR3 reads TGTGCCAGCAGCTTACACAGGGGAGGTCTAGACGAGCAGTACTTC. As protein: CASSLHRGGLDEQYF.

In its sample, this clonotype was seen many times. The CDR3 DNA sequence: TGCAGTGCCCTGGGACTAGCCGGGAACGAGCAGTACTTC. Translated, it gives CSALGLAGNEQYF. The chain uses TRBV20-1 and TRBJ2-7; 9 nucleotides align to TRBD2. CDR3 length: 13 amino acids. Germline V CDR1 and CDR2: DFQATT, SNEGSKA (reference sequence). The V and J ends lost 6 bases and 5 bases, in that order; junction bases with no gene match: 8.

This clonotype occurred a few times. The V gene is TRBV29-1, the J gene TRBJ2-5, with no clear D. CDR1 and CDR2 from the germline V gene are SQVTM and ANQGSEA. With 3 bases removed from V and 4 bases from J, the gap between germline ends came to 6 bases. This CDR3 region has 11 residues. The CDR3 DNA sequence: TGCAGCGTTGATAGGGTAGAGACCCAGTACTTC. Encoded protein: CSVDRVETQYF.

This clonotype was recorded a few times. V is TRBV5-1 and J is TRBJ2-6, with D hard to call. The CDR3 totals 14 residues. Germline-derived CDR1 and CDR2 are SGHRS and YFSETQ. The V gene lost 2 bases and the J gene lost 2 bases, with 5 bases spanning the gap. The CDR3 loop is CASSLDTGANVLTF. DNA of the CDR3: TGCGCCAGCAGCTTAGACACTGGGGCCAACGTCCTGACTTTC.

This chain joins TRBV11-3 and TRBJ2-3; 7 nucleotides align to TRBD2. Per the germline V gene, CDR1 is SGHNT and CDR2 is YENEEA. CDR3 length equals 14 residues. The trim removed 10 bases at V and 0 bases at J, leaving 7 bases unmatched. The CDR3 nucleotides are TGTGCCACCACACCCGGGAGGAGCACAGATACGCAGTATTTT. Translated: CATTPGRSTDTQYF.

V usage is TRBV20-1 and J usage is TRBJ2-3; D gene unclear. Germline CDR1 is DFQATT and CDR2 is SNEGSKA (reference sequence). This CDR3 spans 12 amino acids. V lost 6 bases to trimming and J lost 2 bases, with 9 bases between them. CDR3 in amino acids: CSAWSDTDTQYF. CDR3 coding DNA: TGCAGTGCCTGGTCTGACACAGATACGCAGTATTTT.

This sequence joins TRBV6-6 and TRBJ2-7; 7 bases fit TRBD1. The CDR3 extends over 14 amino acids. The germline CDR1 and CDR2 sequences are MNHNY and SVGAGI (reference sequence). V gave up 6 bases and J gave up 7 bases; unmatched junction bases: 12. The CDR3 nucleotides read TGTGCCAGCAGGCCCACACAGGGGAGAGGAGAGCAGTACTTC. It yields the protein CASRPTQGRGEQYF.

This chain links TRBV5-5 with TRBJ2-5; no clear D gene. Trimming cost V 3 bases and J 11 bases, with 14 bases left between them. The CDR3 runs 12 residues. Germline lookup yields CDR1 SGHKS and CDR2 YYEKEE (reference sequence). CDR3 DNA: TGTGCCAGCAGCTATCAACACTATGAGCAGTACTTC. Protein product: CASSYQHYEQYF. The variable domain in full, completed from reference TRBV5-5 and TRBJ2-5, reads DAGVTQSPTHLIKTRGQQVTLRCSPISGHKSVSWYQQVLGQGPQFIFQYYEKEERGRGNFPDRFSARQFPNYSSELNVNALLLGDSALYLCASSYQHYEQYFGPGTRLLVL.

V usage is TRBV2 and J usage is TRBJ1-2; D is perhaps TRBD1 (6 bases). V was cut by 7 bases and J by 8 bases, with 17 bases left in between. CDR1 and CDR2 from the germline V gene are SNHLY and FYNNEI. The length of the CDR3 is 13 residues. As DNA, the CDR3 is TGTGCCAGCAACGAAGTGGGGACATTCGGCTACACCTTC. The encoded protein is CASNEVGTFGYTF.